The clone carrying this T cell receptor beta chain was counted at least ten times. Its matching antigen is unknown. CDR3 of TCR beta was amplified from genomic DNA via a two-round multiplex PCR. Primers targeting each individual TRBV and TRBJ gene were applied in first-round PCR. Second-round PCR used universal primers. TCRdb used MiXCR to reprocess the multiplex PCR reads, holding one entry per CDR3 protein. This sample has fewer than 50,000 distinct CDR3 sequences, with approximately 25% found just once. This sample stems from a study of prognosis after radiotherapy for stage I lung cancer. Losses at the gene ends were 4 bases for V and 0 bases for J; bases not matched to a gene: 6. Germline V CDR1 and CDR2: SGHTA, FQGNSA. The CDR3 runs 16 residues. Whole-study findings and limits: Lower Shannon entropy values were found after stereotactic body radiation therapy in patients who developed distant metastases.

Sample: PBMCs, taken before or after stereotactic body radiation therapy (not recorded which). This sequence was found in a donor of 50 years or more with non-small cell lung cancer. The chain has TRBV7-2 and TRBJ2-3; TRBD2 matches 8 bases. CDR3 loop: CASSSRLAPSTDTQYF. DNA of the CDR3: TGTGCCAGCAGCTCCCGACTAGCGCCTAGCACAGATACGCAGTATTTT.